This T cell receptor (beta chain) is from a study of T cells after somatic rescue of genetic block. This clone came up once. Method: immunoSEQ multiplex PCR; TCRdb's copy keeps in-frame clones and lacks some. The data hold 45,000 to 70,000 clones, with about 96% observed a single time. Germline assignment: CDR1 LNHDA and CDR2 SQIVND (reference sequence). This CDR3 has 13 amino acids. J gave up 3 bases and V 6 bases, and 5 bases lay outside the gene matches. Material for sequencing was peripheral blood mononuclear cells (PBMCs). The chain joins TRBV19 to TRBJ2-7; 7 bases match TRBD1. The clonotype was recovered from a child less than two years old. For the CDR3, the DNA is TGTGCCAGTAGCCCGGGACAGTTCTACGAGCAGTACTTC. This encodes CASSPGQFYEQYF.